This passage covers 15 T cell receptor beta chains from one sample sequenced in a study of T cell changes during pregnancy in multiple sclerosis. Generated by immunoSEQ multiplex PCR, the TCRdb table keeps only in-frame clones and is missing some. The sample records 69,000 or so clones, 90% to 95% being singletons. The input for sequencing was CD4+ T cells from peripheral blood mononuclear cells, taken in the third trimester of pregnancy. Receptors originate from a female donor in good health, enrolled as a control in a pregnancy study.

The V and J genes are TRBV11-2 and TRBJ1-2; the match to TRBD1 covers 11 bases. The CDR3 contains 17 residues. Germline CDR1 reads SGHAT; CDR2 reads FQNNGV. The ends lost 1 base at V and 5 bases at J; junction bases unmatched: 9. CDR3: CASSLGLAGTGGYGYTF. As DNA, the CDR3 is TGTGCCAGCAGCTTAGGTCTAGCCGGGACAGGGGGATATGGCTACACCTTC.

The CDR3 here is CASSGGLPSGNTIYF. For the CDR3, the DNA is TGTGCCAGCAGTGGGGGACTCCCCTCTGGAAACACCATATATTTT. J is TRBJ1-3 and V is TRBV6-1, with a possible D match to TRBD1 (5 bases). The CDR3 totals 15 residues. Germline lookup yields CDR1 MNHNS and CDR2 SASEGT. V was shortened by 4 bases and J by 0 bases, with 10 bases between the two germline ends.

With regard to this clone: The germline gene is not matched at one end of the junction; a read error may be the cause. The chain couples TRBV7-7 to TRBJ2-1; D is possibly TRBD1 (6 bases). Per germline, CDR1 SSHAT and CDR2 FNYEAQ (reference sequence). The CDR3 totals 15 residues. For the CDR3, the DNA is TGTGCTAGCAGCCTGACAGGAAGCTCCTACAATGAGCAGTTCTTC. Protein product: CASSLTGSSYNEQFF.

The J gene is TRBJ2-4, the V gene TRBV19, with D possibly matching TRBD1 (5 bases). Germline assignment: CDR1 LNHDA and CDR2 SQIVND (reference sequence). CDR3 length: 15 residues. Trimming took off 4 bases at V and 0 bases at J, with 10 bases between the two ends. This CDR3 is CASSKTDLAKNIQYF. The CDR3 coding sequence is TGTGCCAGTAGTAAGACAGACTTAGCCAAAAACATTCAGTACTTC.

The CDR3: CASSWARDSGYINYGYTF. In DNA, the CDR3 is TGTGCCAGCAGCTGGGCCCGGGACAGTGGATATATTAACTATGGCTACACCTTC. The chain employs TRBV7-8 and TRBJ1-2; 7 nucleotides agree with TRBD1. This CDR3 has 18 amino acids. V was pared by 4 bases and J by 1 base, with 15 bases of the junction left unmatched. Germline V gives CDR1 SGHVS, CDR2 FQNEAQ. The variable domain in full, with the rest retrieved from reference TRBV7-8 and TRBJ1-2, is GAGVSQSPRYKVAKRGQDVALRCDPISGHVSLFWYQQALGQGPEFLTYFQNEAQLDKSGLPSDRFFAERPEGSVSTLKIQRTQQEDSAVYLCASSWARDSGYINYGYTFGSGTRLTVV.

This clone has more than one count but fewer than ten. The chain carries TRBV9 and TRBJ2-5, with 9 bases that match TRBD2. Per germline, CDR1 SGDLS and CDR2 YYNGEE. V shed 0 bases, J shed 6 bases, and the junction held 6 bases outside the gene matches. This CDR3 is built from 15 residues. Here the CDR3 DNA reads TGTGCCAGCAGCGTAGGTTCTAGCGGGGTGCAGACCCAGTACTTC. It codes for CASSVGSSGVQTQYF.

J is TRBJ1-2 and V is TRBV14; a weak D match, TRBD1 (5 bases). The CDR3 loop spans 15 amino acids. Trimming removed 1 base at V and 4 bases at J, with 13 bases between. Germline V gene lookup returns CDR1 SGHDN and CDR2 FVKESK. The CDR3 sequence: CASSQGGGIAYGYTF. The CDR3 DNA follows: TGTGCCAGCAGCCAAGGGGGCGGCATAGCCTATGGCTACACCTTC.

This clone was observed a single time. The V gene is TRBV4-1, the J gene TRBJ1-2, with 9 nucleotides matching TRBD1. CDR1 and CDR2 (germline): MGHRA, YSYEKL. The CDR3 length is 16 residues. With 4 bases clipped from V and 8 bases from J, the junction kept 14 bases outside the gene matches. CDR3 bases: TGCGCCAGCAGCCTAATTGTCGGGGACAGGGCTTACGGCTACACCTTC. Protein: CASSLIVGDRAYGYTF.

The V gene is TRBV9, the J gene TRBJ1-4; D uncertain. The CDR3 has 13 amino acids. The V and J ends lost 0 bases and 8 bases respectively, with 8 bases between them. Germline CDR1 SGDLS, CDR2 YYNGEE. The CDR3 DNA follows: TGTGCCAGCAGCGTAGGTCCGAGCGAAAAACTGTTTTTT. Its protein product is CASSVGPSEKLFF. Together with reference TRBV9 and TRBJ1-4, the CDR3 gives the full variable domain: DSGVTQTPKHLITATGQRVTLRCSPRSGDLSVYWYQQSLDQGLQFLIQYYNGEERAKGNILERFSAQQFPDLHSELNLSSLELGDSALYFCASSVGPSEKLFFGSGTQLSVL.

V is TRBV6-5 and J is TRBJ1-5; D might be TRBD1 (6 bases). V lost 6 bases and J 3 bases, leaving 15 bases between the germline ends. The germline gives CDR1 MNHEY, CDR2 SVGAGI. This CDR3 region has 15 residues. CDR3 protein: CASRTDRRANQPQHF. The CDR3 coding sequence is TGTGCCAGCAGAACCGACAGGCGAGCCAATCAGCCCCAGCATTTT.

The gene calls are TRBV18 and TRBJ2-1; 8 bases fit TRBD2. This CDR3 comprises 17 residues. Germline CDR1 reads KGHSH; CDR2 reads LQKENI. Unmatched junction bases numbered 13, after V lost 3 bases and J lost 6 bases. Here the CDR3 DNA reads TGTGCCAGCTCACCCCTCCTAAGTAGCGGGGCGGGCAATGAGCAGTTCTTC. Residues: CASSPLLSSGAGNEQFF.

V is TRBV19 and J is TRBJ1-1, with 11 bases lining up with TRBD1. The CDR3 contains 16 residues. Germline CDR1 LNHDA, CDR2 SQIVND (reference sequence). V was clipped by 1 base and J by 4 bases; unmatched bases: 5. The CDR3 protein is CASSIGTGGEVTEAFF. DNA of the CDR3: TGTGCCAGTAGTATAGGGACAGGGGGCGAGGTCACTGAAGCTTTCTTT.

The V gene is TRBV5-6, the J gene TRBJ2-3; 8 positions agree with TRBD2. CDR3 length: 15 residues. In germline, CDR1 is SGHDT, CDR2 YYEEEE. Trimming removed 1 base from V and 2 bases from J; junction bases left unmatched: 3. This CDR3 is CASSLRGGHTDTQYF. CDR3 nucleotide sequence: TGTGCCAGCAGCTTGCGGGGGGGACACACAGATACGCAGTATTTT.

The chain has TRBV7-6 and TRBJ1-2, with D possibly being TRBD1 (6 bases). Germline V gives CDR1 SGHVS, CDR2 FNYEAQ. V lost 1 base and J lost 7, with 13 bases in between. The CDR3 is made up of 14 amino acids. The CDR3 reads CASSLDTGMGGYTF. The CDR3 DNA is TGTGCCAGCAGCTTAGACACAGGGATGGGTGGCTACACCTTC.

This clone occurred a few times. The chain combines TRBV7-8 with TRBJ1-1; D perhaps matches TRBD1 (6 bases). The V and J ends lost 5 bases and 3 bases respectively, with 10 bases between them. Per germline, CDR1 SGHVS and CDR2 FQNEAQ. The CDR3 length is 13 residues. The CDR3 sequence: CASSPGQYTEAFF. The DNA for the CDR3 is TGTGCCAGCAGCCCCGGACAGTACACTGAAGCTTTCTTT.